The rows below give T cell receptor beta chains drawn from one sample of a study of T-cell memory formation after mild COVID-19. TCRdb passed the 5' RACE reads through MiXCR, listing each CDR3 protein once. The data hold 130,000 to 150,000 distinct CDR3 sequences, with 6% to 7% observed a single time. Sequenced: PBMCs or a T cell subset sorted from them (not recorded which). Receptor source: an adult woman who had mild COVID-19 (a few samples of this study predate the infection). Cell type and time point are not known. Both conserved end residues are part of each CDR3. Each record gives: V gene, J gene, D gene, clone size, CDR3 DNA, CDR3 protein. A D gene is named only where the DNA matches it firmly. Part of the rows lack a size; the others show once, few, many or a class for expanded clones.

TRBV11-1	TRBJ2-7	NA	NA	TGTGCCAGCAGGTCAGATGCGGTAAGCGAGCAGTACTTC	CASRSDAVSEQYF
TRBV18	TRBJ1-5	NA	NA	TGTGCCAGCTCACTCCGATCTCTCTATCAGCCCCAGCATTTT	CASSLRSLYQPQHF
TRBV6-5	TRBJ1-1	TRBD1	many	TGTGCCAGCAGGCGGGACAGAACTATGAACACTGAAGCTTTCTTT	CASRRDRTMNTEAFF
TRBV6-5	TRBJ2-7	NA	NA	TGTGCCAGCAGTTACTCGCGCCTCCGGGCCCCACCCTACGAGCAGTACTTC	CASSYSRLRAPPYEQYF
TRBV6-5	TRBJ2-3	NA	many	TGTGCCAGCAGTATCCCCGGGACTGGTAGAGATACGCAGTATTTT	CASSIPGTGRDTQYF
TRBV20-1	TRBJ2-5	TRBD2	many	TGCAGTGCTCCCAAGGGAAGCGGGAGCACCCAAGAGACCCAGTACTTC	CSAPKGSGSTQETQYF
TRBV7-9	TRBJ2-2	NA	many	TGTGCCAGCACTTCATCCTCAGGAATTGCCGGGGAGCTGTTTTTT	CASTSSSGIAGELFF
TRBV7-2	TRBJ2-1	NA	few	TGTGCCAGCAGCCTTATATACAATGAGCAGTTCTTC	CASSLIYNEQFF
TRBV7-9	TRBJ2-2	NA	NA	TGTGCCAGCAGTCAGAGGGGGTCAGGGCTGAACACCGGGGAGCTGTTTTTT	CASSQRGSGLNTGELFF
TRBV15	TRBJ1-5	NA	many	TGTGCCACCAGCAGAGAAGGGTCTAGGCAGCCCCAGCATTTT	CATSREGSRQPQHF
TRBV5-1	TRBJ2-1	NA	many	TGCGCCAGCAGCGGGGGACGGAGCTCCTACAATGAGCAGTTCTTC	CASSGGRSSYNEQFF
TRBV2	TRBJ2-7	TRBD1	few	TGTGCCAGCAGTGAAATGGGGACAGGGTTCCACGAGCAGTACTTC	CASSEMGTGFHEQYF
TRBV20-1	TRBJ2-1	TRBD2	NA	TGCAGTGCTAGAGATCAGGTGGCTAGCGGGAGAACCTACAATGAGCAGTTCTTC	CSARDQVASGRTYNEQFF
TRBV5-1	TRBJ1-1	NA	NA	TGCGCCAGCAGCATCGACCCGAACACTGAAGCTTTCTTT	CASSIDPNTEAFF
TRBV10-3	TRBJ2-2	TRBD1	many	TGTGCCATCAGTGAAGGACAGGGAAAGCTGTTTTTT	CAISEGQGKLFF
TRBV5-1	TRBJ1-1	TRBD1	many	TGCGCCAGCAGCTTGCGACAGGGCGGGGGCACTGAAGCTTTCTTT	CASSLRQGGGTEAFF